Presented here are 20 T cell receptor beta chains from one specimen sequenced in a study of beta chain features in type 1 diabetes. Sequencing targeted expressed TCRB transcripts, as all isolated RNA had been reverse transcribed. Measured with immunoSEQ multiplex PCR; TCRdb has only the in-frame clones, and not every one. The data show hundreds of thousands of clones, roughly 12% seen once. The sequenced sample was naive CD4+ T cells from blood. The receptors were sampled from a man between 18 and 35 years old in good health.

This chain links TRBV18 with TRBJ1-2; 10 nucleotides agree with TRBD1. V was clipped by 2 bases and J by 4 bases; unmatched bases: 4. This CDR3 has 15 amino acids. The V gene's germline CDR1 is KGHSH and CDR2 LQKENI. The CDR3: CASSPGTGASYGYTF. CDR3 sequence (DNA): TGTGCCAGCTCACCAGGGACAGGGGCTAGCTATGGCTACACCTTC.

The V and J genes are TRBV5-1 and TRBJ1-1; 7 bases map to TRBD1. The germline gives CDR1 SGHRS, CDR2 YFSETQ. V trimming: 4 bases; J trimming: 5 bases; junction bases outside the gene matches: 11. This CDR3 has 15 amino acids. The CDR3 bases are TGCGCCAGCAGCCGCCTTGGACAGGATGGGACTGAAGCTTTCTTT. Translating gives CASSRLGQDGTEAFF.

This clone was observed a handful of times. The chain combines TRBV20-1 with TRBJ2-5; no definite D call. CDR1 and CDR2 from the germline V gene are DFQATT and SNEGSKA (reference sequence). The length of the CDR3 is 11 residues. The V gene lost 0 bases and the J gene lost 5 bases, with 4 bases spanning the gap. The CDR3 region is CSARDQETQYF. As DNA, the CDR3 is TGCAGTGCTAGAGATCAGGAGACCCAGTACTTC.

The chain couples TRBV7-8 to TRBJ2-4; possibly TRBD1 for D (6 bases). This CDR3 comprises 13 residues. CDR1 is SGHVS, CDR2 FQNEAQ, per germline. Trimming left V 3 bases short and J 4 bases short, with 7 bases between. The CDR3 spells CASSFRGKNIQYF. Here the CDR3 DNA reads TGTGCCAGCAGCTTTAGGGGGAAAAACATTCAGTACTTC.

The chain links TRBV2 to TRBJ2-2; D is undetermined. With 8 bases removed from V and 0 bases from J, the gap between germline ends came to 10 bases. CDR1 and CDR2 (germline): SNHLY, FYNNEI. This CDR3 is built from 14 residues. The CDR3 region has the DNA TGTGCCAGCTCAGAATCAACGAACACCGGGGAGCTGTTTTTT. Encoded protein: CASSESTNTGELFF.

This clone was seen more than once but under ten times. The chain is built from TRBV10-3 and TRBJ2-7; possible D gene TRBD2, 6 bases. This CDR3 comprises 14 residues. CDR1 and CDR2 (germline): ENHRY, SYGVKD. Trimming took 6 bases from V and 6 from J, leaving 18 bases between them. CDR3 nucleotide sequence: TGTGCCATCAGGACAACCAGGGACGGGGGCGAGCAGTACTTC. Translating gives CAIRTTRDGGEQYF.

This clone was counted between two and nine times. The rearrangement links TRBV4-1 to TRBJ2-2, with 9 bases identical to TRBD2. Trimming cost V 1 base and J 8 bases; bases outside gene matches: 8. CDR1 and CDR2 from the germline V gene are MGHRA and YSYEKL. The CDR3 loop spans 16 amino acids. CDR3 sequence (DNA): TGCGCCAGCAGCCAAGCCACGGCGGGGGGGCGTGGGGAGCTGTTTTTT. It specifies CASSQATAGGRGELFF.

The genes are TRBV7-2 and TRBJ2-1; unclear D gene. The CDR3 runs 13 residues. V was shortened by 1 base and J by 7 bases, with 8 bases between the two germline ends. Germline CDR1 is SGHTA and CDR2 is FQGNSA. This chain's CDR3 is CASSLGFGNEQFF. In nucleotides, the CDR3 is TGTGCCAGCAGCTTAGGGTTCGGGAATGAGCAGTTCTTC.

This clone has only a few counts. V is TRBV28 and J is TRBJ1-2; 7 bases match TRBD1. Per the germline V gene, CDR1 is MDHEN and CDR2 is SYDVKM. V gave up 2 bases and J gave up 3 bases; unmatched junction bases: 6. The CDR3 loop spans 15 amino acids. CDR3 amino acids: CASSLGQAGYYGYTF. The CDR3 DNA is TGTGCCAGCAGTTTAGGACAGGCTGGATACTATGGCTACACCTTC.

This clone has only a few counts. The chain recombines TRBV30 with TRBJ1-5, with 7 nucleotides matching TRBD1. This CDR3 comprises 12 residues. Germline V gives CDR1 GTSNPN, CDR2 SVGIG (reference sequence). Trimming at V came to 2 bases and at J to 12 bases, leaving 7 bases not matched to a gene. The CDR3 protein is CAWSPQQGNQHF. CDR3 DNA sequence: TGTGCCTGGAGTCCTCAACAGGGGAACCAGCATTTT.

The sample holds a few counts of this clone. For the CDR3, the DNA is TGTGCCAGCACCTCAGGGCCCAAAAACATTCAGTACTTC. Protein sequence: CASTSGPKNIQYF. V and J are TRBV27 and TRBJ2-4, with D tentatively TRBD1 (5 bases). With 7 bases removed from V and 2 bases from J, the gap between germline ends came to 9 bases. The CDR3 extends over 13 amino acids. In germline, CDR1 is MNHEY, CDR2 SMNVEV (reference sequence).

The chain couples TRBV2 to TRBJ2-7; TRBD2 matches 7 bases. V dropped 6 bases and J dropped 9; count of bases not matched to a gene: 14. The CDR3 has 14 amino acids. Germline V lookup: CDR1 SNHLY, CDR2 FYNNEI. CDR3 residues: CASRDGLVGLGQYF. The CDR3 DNA follows: TGTGCCAGCAGGGATGGACTAGTGGGTCTGGGGCAGTACTTC.

The gene calls are TRBV15 and TRBJ2-1, with 9 bases that match TRBD2. Germline V CDR1 and CDR2: LNHNV, YYDKDF (reference sequence). The CDR3 consists of 16 residues. The ends lost 3 bases at V and 2 bases at J; junction bases unmatched: 5. CDR3 region: CATSSSGSIAYNEQFF. For the CDR3, the DNA is TGTGCCACCAGCAGTAGCGGGAGCATCGCCTACAATGAGCAGTTCTTC.

This clone was seen a few times. V gene TRBV5-4 combines with J gene TRBJ1-1; D not resolved. V was pared by 2 bases and J by 1 base, with 9 bases between. The germline gives CDR1 SGHNT, CDR2 YYREEE (reference sequence). This CDR3 has 14 amino acids. CDR3 sequence reads: CASSLYRGNTEAFF. CDR3 coding DNA: TGTGCCAGCAGCTTATACCGGGGGAACACTGAAGCTTTCTTT.

This clone has only a few counts. This chain links TRBV10-3 with TRBJ2-7, with D perhaps matching TRBD1 (7 bases). Germline CDR1 is ENHRY and CDR2 is SYGVKD. Trimming removed 6 bases at V and 6 bases at J, with 15 bases between. CDR3 length equals 13 residues. The chain's CDR3 is CAIRAEGAGEQYF. As DNA, the CDR3 is TGTGCCATCAGGGCGGAGGGGGCGGGCGAGCAGTACTTC.

Only a few counts were recorded for this clone. V usage is TRBV19 and J usage is TRBJ1-6, with 9 bases lining up with TRBD1. The J segment lost 8 bases and the V segment lost 5 bases, leaving 16 bases of the junction unmatched. CDR3 length equals 18 residues. The germline gives CDR1 LNHDA, CDR2 SQIVND (reference sequence). CDR3 amino acids: CASSPSPTDRGLHSPLHF. Written as DNA, the CDR3 is TGTGCCAGTAGTCCGAGCCCCACGGACAGGGGTCTTCATTCACCCCTCCACTTT.

This chain joins TRBV5-1 and TRBJ2-1, with 10 bases lining up with TRBD2. The CDR3 totals 16 residues. The trim removed 5 bases at V and 8 bases at J, leaving 13 bases unmatched. Germline V CDR1 and CDR2: SGHRS, YFSETQ. The chain's CDR3 is CASREGALAGGDEQFF. CDR3 nucleotide sequence: TGCGCCAGCAGAGAGGGGGCATTAGCGGGAGGCGATGAGCAGTTCTTC.

This clone has more than one count but fewer than ten. The chain employs TRBV7-9 and TRBJ2-7; D gene ambiguous. The V gene's germline CDR1 is SEHNR and CDR2 FQNEAQ (reference sequence). V was trimmed by 5 bases and J by 0 bases, leaving 20 bases between them. This CDR3 contains 17 residues. Here the CDR3 DNA reads TGTGCCAGCAGCCAACCCCGGCGGTCATGGAGCTCCTACGAGCAGTACTTC. As protein: CASSQPRRSWSSYEQYF.

CDR3 sequence reads: CASSIGTGFNQPQHF. The CDR3 coding sequence is TGTGCCAGCAGCATCGGGACAGGGTTCAATCAGCCCCAGCATTTT. V usage is TRBV11-1 and J usage is TRBJ1-5, with 9 bases that match TRBD1. The CDR3 covers 15 residues. V was pared by 5 bases and J by 3 bases, with 5 bases of the junction left unmatched. Germline V CDR1 and CDR2: SGHAT, FQDESV (reference sequence).

This CDR3 reads CASSLPAGVVDEQFF. As DNA, the CDR3 is TGTGCCAGCAGTCTACCAGCGGGAGTTGTAGATGAGCAGTTCTTC. The chain uses TRBV28 and TRBJ2-1, with 8 nucleotides matching TRBD2. The V gene end was trimmed by 5 bases and the J gene end by 8 bases; junction bases not matched to a gene: 11. CDR1 is MDHEN, CDR2 SYDVKM, per germline. This CDR3 contains 15 residues. Looking up the rest from reference TRBV28 and TRBJ2-1 gives the full variable domain: DVKVTQSSRYLVKRTGEKVFLECVQDMDHENMFWYRQDPGLGLRLIYFSYDVKMKEKGDIPEGYSVSREKKERFSLILESASTNQTSMYLCASSLPAGVVDEQFFGPGTRLTVL.